This T cell receptor (beta chain) was sequenced in a study of shared clonotypes between healthy human individuals (dated by TCRdb to the early 2020s). Study-level background: Three men and a couple of women, aged 18 to 49 years, made up the cohort. For each donor, CD4 naive and CD4 memory were each given three plates, CD8 naive was given two plates, and CD8 memory was given one plate. To estimate repertoire size and how much clonotype sharing occurs between individuals, the study deeply sequenced the blood TCR repertoires of several healthy adults. Different laboratories and diverse techniques were used to prepare libraries and sequence TCR repertoires, to increase sequencing depth and limit assay-specific biases. Leukapheresis yielded between about 0.9 and 10 billion PBMCs per donor. What the work shows at the level of the full study, not this receptor alone: Because the study included a small number of donors, the genetic and exposure-history diversity represented was limited. Pairwise subsampling led to the expectation that sequencing depth would affect the degree of clonotype sharing among donors. Estimated clonotype richness was generally larger for naive than for memory subsets. Only blood was sampled, and tissue TCR repertoires likely differ from those in blood. Incomplete sequencing was indicated by rarefaction of sorted-subset datasets, despite the large sequencing depth. Sharing across several donors was observed for approximately 5% of naive CD4, about 3.2% of naive CD8, 2.3% of memory CD4, and around 0.4% of memory CD8 clonotypes. Higher generation probabilities were observed for clonotypes shared by all four sorted-subset donors than for non-shared clonotypes.

CDR1 and CDR2, per the germline V gene (reference sequence), are LNHDA and SQIVND. V and J are truncated by 3 bases and 2 bases respectively, leaving an intervening sequence of 11 bases. Reading from cysteine to phenylalanine, the CDR3 counts 14 amino acids. This entry keeps only the CDR3 DNA: 42 bases, framed from base 1. TCR CDR3 regions were amplified from genomic DNA by multiplex PCR using the deep immunoSEQ assay. Extracted genomic DNA from each cell subset was spread evenly across all wells of several immunoSEQ 96-well plates, with each plate serving as a replicate. For sorted subsets, each replicate PCR was loaded with approximately 200 ng genomic DNA, equivalent to approximately 27,000 T cell genomes. The purified libraries were quantified using a Qubit 3.0 fluorometer, sized with a Bioanalyzer 2100, and then quantified again using the KAPA Library Quantification kit. A separate single-read 150-cycle Illumina NextSeq 550 flow cell was used to sequence each immunoSEQ 96-well plate. Concerning the study's data processing: Because the immunoSEQ output included only junctional sequences and no quality scores, the filtering could not be the same as the filtering used for full-length reads. To assign V/J genes and CDR3, sequences were annotated using PyIR, a Python wrapper for IgBLAST v1.9, with IMGT germline references. Reads were removed for weak V/J assignments (E-value above 1e-6), missing CDR3, stop codons, out-of-frame junctions, or ambiguous translated residues. V3J clonotypes were defined as sequences sharing the same inferred V gene, J gene, and CDR3 amino acid sequence. The percentage overlap between two repertoires was calculated by dividing the number of shared unique clonotypes by the size of the smaller repertoire. RTK rarefaction, the Chao1 estimator, and Recon v2.1 estimates of unobserved clonotypes were used to assess repertoire richness. Generation probabilities for all TCRbeta clonotypes obtained by the gDNA method from a handful of donors were computed using OLGA. Imported from immuneACCESS, the table was reduced by TCRdb to in-frame sequences with V and J called. These copies leave out some clones; in studies compared against another copy, an unresolved V gene accounts for under half, and the cause of the remainder is not known. V and J calls and clone size are copied from that table; D and trimming were computed from the DNA. This sample gives approximately 2,000,000 clones in total; 90% to 95% of them show up just once. Under 2% of the sample is held by the ten biggest clonotypes.

CD8 naive samples consisted of CD45RO-negative cells that were positively selected for CCR7, yielding a CD45RA+CCR7+ population without TemRA cells. The donors were healthy, HIV-negative adults who had no recently reported acute infections or vaccinations. Every donor was a Caucasian adult residing in Nashville, Tennessee, USA. Blood was collected by leukapheresis, and PBMCs were isolated by Ficoll-Histopaque density gradient centrifugation and then cryopreserved in liquid nitrogen vapor phase. Analytical flow cytometry was used to check the purity and quantity of every magnetically sorted T cell population. Genomic DNA was isolated from every sorted fraction and measured by UV absorbance on a Nanodrop 2000c. As concerns this clone: The antigen it binds to is not known. It has no much larger one-base neighbor in the sample; base qualities were not kept.

The chain was built from TRBV19 and TRBJ2-7; no confident D gene assignment can be made. The sample comprised naive CD8+ T cells from PBMCs. Interpreted using the paper, the cell subset or site label stands for: CD45RA+CCR7+. This TCR derives from a young man in good health. Some clones in this sample may be carry-over from other donors' samples. The bases read TGTGCCAGTAGTATTTTCTCAAAGCCCTACGAGCAGTACTTC. It is translated as CASSIFSKPYEQYF.